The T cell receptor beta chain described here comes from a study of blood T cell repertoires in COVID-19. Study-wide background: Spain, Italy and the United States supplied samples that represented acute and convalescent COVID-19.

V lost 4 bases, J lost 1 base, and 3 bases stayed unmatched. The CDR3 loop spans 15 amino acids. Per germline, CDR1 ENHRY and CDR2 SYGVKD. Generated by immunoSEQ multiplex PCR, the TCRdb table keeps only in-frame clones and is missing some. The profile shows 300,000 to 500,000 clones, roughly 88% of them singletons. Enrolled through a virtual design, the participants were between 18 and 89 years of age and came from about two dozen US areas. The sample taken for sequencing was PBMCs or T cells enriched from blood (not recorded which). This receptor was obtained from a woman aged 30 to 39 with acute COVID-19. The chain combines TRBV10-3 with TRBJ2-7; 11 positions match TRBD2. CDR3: CAISVASGGSYEQYF. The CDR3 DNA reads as TGTGCCATCAGTGTGGCTAGCGGGGGGTCCTACGAGCAGTACTTC.